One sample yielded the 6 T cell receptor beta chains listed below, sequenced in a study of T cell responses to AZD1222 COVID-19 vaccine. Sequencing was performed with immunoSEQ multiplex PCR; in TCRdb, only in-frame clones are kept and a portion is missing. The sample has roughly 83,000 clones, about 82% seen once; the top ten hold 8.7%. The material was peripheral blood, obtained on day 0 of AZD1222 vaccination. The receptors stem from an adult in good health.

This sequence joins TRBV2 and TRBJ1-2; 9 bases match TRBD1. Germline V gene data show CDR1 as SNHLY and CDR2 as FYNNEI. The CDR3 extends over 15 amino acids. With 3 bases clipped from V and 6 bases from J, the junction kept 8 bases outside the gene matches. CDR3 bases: TGTGCCAGCAGTGACTTGACAGGGGGTTCCGATGGCTACACCTTC. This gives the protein CASSDLTGGSDGYTF. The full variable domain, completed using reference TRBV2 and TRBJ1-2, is EPEVTQTPSHQVTQMGQEVILRCVPISNHLYFYWYRQILGQKVEFLVSFYNNEISEKSEIFDDQFSVERPDGSNFTLKIRSTKLEDSAMYFCASSDLTGGSDGYTFGSGTRLTVV.

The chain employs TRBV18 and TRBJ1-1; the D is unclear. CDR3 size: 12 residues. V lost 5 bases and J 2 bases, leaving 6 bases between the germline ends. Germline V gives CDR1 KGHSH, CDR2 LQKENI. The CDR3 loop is CASSAINTEAFF. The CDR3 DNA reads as TGTGCCAGCTCAGCCATTAACACTGAAGCTTTCTTT.

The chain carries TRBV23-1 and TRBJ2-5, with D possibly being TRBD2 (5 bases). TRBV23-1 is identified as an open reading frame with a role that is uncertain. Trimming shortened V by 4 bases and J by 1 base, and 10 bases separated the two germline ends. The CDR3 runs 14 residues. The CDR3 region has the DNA TGCGCCAGCAGTCCAGAGGGCAGCCAAGAGACCCAGTACTTC. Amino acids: CASSPEGSQETQYF.

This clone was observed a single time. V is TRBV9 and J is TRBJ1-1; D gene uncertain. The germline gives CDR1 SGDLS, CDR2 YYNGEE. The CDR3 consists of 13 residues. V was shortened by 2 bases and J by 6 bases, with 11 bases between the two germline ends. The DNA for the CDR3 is TGTGCCAGCAGCGTCGACCTAAACGCTGAAGCTTTCTTT. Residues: CASSVDLNAEAFF.

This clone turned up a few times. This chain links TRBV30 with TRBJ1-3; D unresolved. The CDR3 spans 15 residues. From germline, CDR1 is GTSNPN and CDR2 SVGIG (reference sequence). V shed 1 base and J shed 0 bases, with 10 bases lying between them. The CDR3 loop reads CAWSATWSSGNTIYF. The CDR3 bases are TGTGCCTGGAGTGCCACGTGGTCCTCTGGAAACACCATATATTTT.

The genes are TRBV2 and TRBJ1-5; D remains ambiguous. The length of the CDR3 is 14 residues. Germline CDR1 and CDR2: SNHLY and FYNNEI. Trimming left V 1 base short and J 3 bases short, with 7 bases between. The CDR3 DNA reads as TGTGCCAGCAGTGAAGAACGGTTCAATCAGCCCCAGCATTTT. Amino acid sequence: CASSEERFNQPQHF. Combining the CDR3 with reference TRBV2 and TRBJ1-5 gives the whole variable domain EPEVTQTPSHQVTQMGQEVILRCVPISNHLYFYWYRQILGQKVEFLVSFYNNEISEKSEIFDDQFSVERPDGSNFTLKIRSTKLEDSAMYFCASSEERFNQPQHFGDGTRLSIL.